Given below is one T cell receptor beta chain in context. Clones were read by immunoSEQ multiplex PCR, and TCRdb kept only the in-frame ones, dropping some. The sample consists of under 350,000 clones, around 89% of them appearing once. This sample was taken from a study of blood T cell repertoires in COVID-19. This CDR3 spans 18 amino acids. Germline V gene data show CDR1 as MNHNS and CDR2 as SASEGT. V was cut by 2 bases and J by 2 bases, with 21 bases left in between. The source material was peripheral blood. The clonotype originates from a man between 35 and 55 years old with acute or convalescent COVID-19. The chain recombines TRBV6-1 with TRBJ1-2; a possible D gene is TRBD1 (5 bases). CDR3 nucleotide sequence: TGTGCCAGCAGTGAAAGCTTGCGTGGCAGGGCCCAAAACTATGGCTACACCTTC. It specifies CASSESLRGRAQNYGYTF.